This is a list of T cell receptor beta chains from one sample in a study of human T cells and chemical hapten exposure. TCRdb analysed the RACE reads with MiXCR anew, one entry per CDR3 protein. The sample holds 55,000 to 80,000 distinct CDR3 sequences, 9.5% to 11% seen once. The material sequenced was whole blood, taken in connection with sensitization to the hapten diphenylcyclopropenone (DPC). All receptors come from a woman in her twenties or thirties with alopecia areata. Some clones in this sample may be carry-over from other donors' samples. Each CDR3 is given with its conserved first and last residue. Each record gives: J gene, V gene, D gene, clone size, CDR3 protein, CDR3 DNA. The D gene is left open where the match is weak. Clone size is stated in some rows and not others, as once, few, many or a class when expanded.

>TRBJ2-7|TRBV28|TRBD1|NA
CASRPRLGTGTYEQYF
TGTGCCAGCAGGCCCCGCCTAGGGACAGGGACCTACGAGCAGTACTTC
>TRBJ1-5|TRBV6-2/TRBV6-3|TRBD1|NA
CASRGQGEYQPQHF
TGTGCCAGCAGGGGACAGGGGGAATATCAGCCCCAGCATTTT
>TRBJ1-5|TRBV6-2/TRBV6-3|TRBD1|few
CASSPGTGGDQPQHF
TGTGCCAGCAGTCCCGGGACAGGGGGCGATCAGCCCCAGCATTTT
>TRBJ1-4|TRBV12-3/TRBV12-4|NA|many
CASRKSSNNEKLFF
TGTGCCAGCCGGAAAAGCTCCAATAATGAAAAACTGTTTTTT
>TRBJ2-1|TRBV29-1|NA|few
CSAPEQRNSYNEQFF
TGCAGCGCTCCGGAACAAAGAAACTCCTACAATGAGCAGTTCTTC
>TRBJ2-5|TRBV7-2|NA|few
CASSSSRGETQYF
TGTGCCAGCAGCTCGAGCCGGGGAGAGACCCAGTACTTC
>TRBJ1-1|TRBV20-1|NA|many
CSASRPLGTEAFF
TGCAGTGCTAGTAGGCCCCTCGGGACTGAAGCTTTCTTT
>TRBJ2-1|TRBV30|NA|few
CAWSRDRDNEQFF
TGTGCCTGGAGTAGGGACCGCGACAATGAGCAGTTCTTC
>TRBJ1-6|TRBV20-1|NA|few
CSARVAQGYSPLHF
TGCAGTGCTAGAGTTGCACAGGGATATTCACCCCTCCACTTT
>TRBJ1-6|TRBV30|NA|many
CAWSVQGLGNSPLHF
TGTGCCTGGAGTGTCCAGGGGTTAGGAAATTCACCCCTCCACTTT
>TRBJ1-1|TRBV18|NA|few
CASSPDFRDTEAFF
TGTGCCAGCTCACCAGACTTCAGGGACACTGAAGCTTTCTTT
>TRBJ2-3|TRBV7-2|NA|many
CASSLSVTSTDTQYF
TGTGCCAGCAGCTTGTCCGTAACTAGCACAGATACGCAGTATTTT
>TRBJ1-5|TRBV6-2/TRBV6-3|NA|NA
CASSPRQDNQPQHF
TGTGCCAGCAGTCCACGACAGGACAATCAGCCCCAGCATTTT
>TRBJ2-3|TRBV20-1|NA|few
CSASSSGDTQYF
TGCAGTGCTAGTTCGAGTGGAGATACGCAGTATTTT
>TRBJ2-1|TRBV6-5|NA|few
CASSYSPSGSEQFF
TGTGCCAGCAGTTACTCGCCGTCGGGGTCCGAGCAGTTCTTC
>TRBJ2-2|TRBV7-9|NA|few
CASSSTPSSPGELFF
TGTGCCAGCAGCTCCACGCCCTCTAGCCCCGGGGAGCTGTTTTTT
>TRBJ2-7|TRBV20-1|NA|NA
CSARVPQVPYEQYF
TGCAGTGCTAGAGTGCCACAGGTCCCCTACGAGCAGTACTTC
>TRBJ2-3|TRBV2|NA|few
CASSARRTGMADTQYF
TGTGCCAGCAGTGCGCGGAGGACGGGGATGGCAGATACGCAGTATTTT
>TRBJ1-1|TRBV10-3|TRBD1|many
CAISLTGVDTEAFF
TGTGCCATCAGCTTGACAGGGGTGGACACTGAAGCTTTCTTT
>TRBJ1-3|TRBV13|NA|few
CASSLDGSSGNTIYF
TGTGCCAGCAGCTTAGACGGCAGCTCTGGAAACACCATATATTTT
>TRBJ1-1|TRBV29-1|TRBD1|NA
CSALDRGRTEAFF
TGCAGCGCCTTGGACAGGGGGCGAACTGAAGCTTTCTTT
>TRBJ2-1|TRBV7-2|TRBD2|few
CASSGSGSYNEQFF
TGTGCCAGCAGCGGTAGCGGGTCCTACAATGAGCAGTTCTTC
>TRBJ2-7|TRBV10-3|TRBD2|many
CAISESLAGGGGYYEQYF
TGTGCCATCAGTGAGTCGCTAGCGGGAGGCGGGGGTTACTACGAGCAGTACTTC
>TRBJ2-7|TRBV7-8|TRBD1|NA
CANSSNRGSSYEQYF
TGTGCCAACAGCTCGAACAGGGGGAGCTCCTACGAGCAGTACTTC
>TRBJ2-5|TRBV20-1|NA|NA
CSASGGQETQYF
TGCAGTGCTAGTGGGGGGCAAGAGACCCAGTACTTC
>TRBJ1-1|TRBV29-1|NA|NA
CSVSTGNTEAFF
TGCAGCGTATCGACAGGGAACACTGAAGCTTTCTTT
>TRBJ2-3|TRBV3-1|NA|many
CASSQDHEYTDTQYF
TGTGCCAGCAGCCAAGACCACGAGTACACAGATACGCAGTATTTT
>TRBJ2-5|TRBV7-3|NA|NA
CASSLTGEETQYF
TGTGCCAGCAGCTTAACGGGGGAAGAGACCCAGTACTTC
>TRBJ2-1|TRBV5-5|NA|many
CASSLGQGTYNEQFF
TGTGCCAGCAGCTTGGGCCAGGGGACCTACAATGAGCAGTTCTTC
>TRBJ2-3|TRBV3-1|TRBD2|many
CASSQDIGLAGTDTQYF
TGTGCCAGCAGCCAAGATATTGGGCTAGCGGGAACAGATACGCAGTATTTT
>TRBJ2-3|TRBV2|NA|NA
CASTRSRGTDTQYF
TGTGCCAGCACCAGGTCTCGAGGGACAGATACGCAGTATTTT
>TRBJ2-5|TRBV19|TRBD2|NA
CASSLAGELQETQYF
TGTGCCAGTAGTTTAGCGGGGGAGCTCCAAGAGACCCAGTACTTC
>TRBJ1-2|TRBV5-6|TRBD1|many
CASSLNRGLSYTF
TGTGCCAGCAGCTTGAATAGGGGGCTGAGCTACACCTTC
>TRBJ2-3|TRBV5-1|TRBD2|few
CASSLAGLAGGTDTQYF
TGCGCCAGCAGCTTGGCCGGACTAGCGGGAGGCACAGATACGCAGTATTTT
>TRBJ2-4|TRBV7-6|TRBD1|NA
CASSSDRGPNIQYF
TGTGCCAGCAGCTCGGACAGGGGGCCGAACATTCAGTACTTC
>TRBJ2-5|TRBV7-2|TRBD2|few
CASSLAGGKETQYF
TGTGCCAGCAGCTTAGCGGGAGGGAAAGAGACCCAGTACTTC
>TRBJ2-3|TRBV27|NA|few
CASSPYFSTDTQYF
TGTGCCAGCAGTCCATACTTTAGCACAGATACGCAGTATTTT
>TRBJ1-1|TRBV20-1|NA|NA
CSASWGTVNTEAFF
TGCAGTGCTAGTTGGGGGACCGTGAACACTGAAGCTTTCTTT
>TRBJ2-7|TRBV6-5|TRBD2|NA
CASSYAKGLAGEQYF
TGTGCCAGCAGTTACGCCAAAGGACTAGCGGGTGAGCAGTACTTC
>TRBJ2-3|TRBV2|NA|many
CASSERGKLASSTDTQYF
TGTGCCAGCAGTGAAAGGGGGAAACTAGCGTCGAGCACAGATACGCAGTATTTT
>TRBJ2-1|TRBV27|TRBD2|many
CASSLAGVVEQFF
TGTGCCAGCAGTTTAGCGGGAGTTGTTGAGCAGTTCTTC